This TCR beta chain was captured in a study of cytomegalovirus exposure and HLA in healthy donors. Study at large: A data release that came early held roughly 85 million unique TCRs from HLA-typed donors. Whole-study results and caveats: Several of the most significant clusters were apparently associated with common viral pathogens in a later analysis.

This CDR3 has 18 amino acids. V lost 1 base and J lost 10; bases outside the gene matches: 17. Germline CDR1 SGHAT, CDR2 FQNNGV. This clone was found once. Its antigen is currently unknown. Researchers ran the PCR with 60 Vbeta and 13 Jbeta primers. The repertoire was sequenced with immunoSEQ multiplex PCR; TCRdb's copy has only in-frame clones and lacks some. This table holds under 150,000 clones, roughly 78% found once. Likely unrecorded immune exposures existed in these nominally healthy donors. This chain uses TRBV11-2 with TRBJ2-1; 9 bases are shared with TRBD2. Sequenced sample: PBMCs. This clonotype was sampled from a woman aged 40 to 50 in good health and CMV-seronegative. The CDR3 nucleotides read TGTGCCAGCAGCTTAGGACGACCGTCGGGCCTAGCGGGACTCGAGCAGTTCTTC. Translating it yields CASSLGRPSGLAGLEQFF.